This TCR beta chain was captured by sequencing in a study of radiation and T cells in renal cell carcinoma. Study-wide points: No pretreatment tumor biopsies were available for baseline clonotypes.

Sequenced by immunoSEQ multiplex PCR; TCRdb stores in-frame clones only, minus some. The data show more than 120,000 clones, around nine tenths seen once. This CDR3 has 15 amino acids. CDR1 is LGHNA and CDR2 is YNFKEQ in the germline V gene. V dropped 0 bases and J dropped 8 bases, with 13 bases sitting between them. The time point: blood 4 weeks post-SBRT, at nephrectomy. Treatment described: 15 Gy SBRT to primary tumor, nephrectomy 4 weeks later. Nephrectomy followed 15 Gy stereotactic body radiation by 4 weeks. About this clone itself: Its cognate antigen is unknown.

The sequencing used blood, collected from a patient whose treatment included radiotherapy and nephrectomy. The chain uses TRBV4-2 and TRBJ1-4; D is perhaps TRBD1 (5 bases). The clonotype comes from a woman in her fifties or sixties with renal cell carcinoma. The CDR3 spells CASSQDLGPGEKLFF. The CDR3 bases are TGTGCCAGCAGCCAAGATTTGGGGCCAGGGGAAAAACTGTTTTTT.